This TCR beta chain emerged from a study of Ad26.COV2.S vaccination and SARS-CoV-2 variants. As for the study in general: Ad26.COV2.S was injected intramuscularly once or twice, 56 days apart.

V was pared by 2 bases and J by 0 bases, with 14 bases between. Germline assignment: CDR1 MNHEY and CDR2 SVGEGT. The CDR3 has 16 amino acids. This sample's treatment: roughly 18 received Ad26.COV2.S at low or high dose, single or two shots; 5 received placebo; per-sample allocation not given. Specimens were obtained on day 63 following the first vaccine or placebo injection. TCRdb keeps only in-frame clones here, not all; method: immunoSEQ multiplex PCR. The data hold a few hundred thousand clones, with approximately 92% observed a single time. Study-level points and caveats: Ad26.COV2.S recipients had broader spike-specific TCRs (P = 0.0014).

A remark on this clone: Its antigen is not known.

The material sequenced was peripheral blood, taken in a trial of Ad26.COV2.S vaccine versus placebo. The sequence came from a person aged 18 to 59 who received the Ad26.COV2.S COVID-19 vaccine or a placebo. The chain uses TRBV6-2 or TRBV6-3 and TRBJ2-7; no clear D gene. CDR3 residues: CASSYVQRKGSYEQYF. Written as DNA, the CDR3 is TGTGCCAGCAGTTACGTCCAGCGAAAGGGCTCCTACGAGCAGTACTTC.